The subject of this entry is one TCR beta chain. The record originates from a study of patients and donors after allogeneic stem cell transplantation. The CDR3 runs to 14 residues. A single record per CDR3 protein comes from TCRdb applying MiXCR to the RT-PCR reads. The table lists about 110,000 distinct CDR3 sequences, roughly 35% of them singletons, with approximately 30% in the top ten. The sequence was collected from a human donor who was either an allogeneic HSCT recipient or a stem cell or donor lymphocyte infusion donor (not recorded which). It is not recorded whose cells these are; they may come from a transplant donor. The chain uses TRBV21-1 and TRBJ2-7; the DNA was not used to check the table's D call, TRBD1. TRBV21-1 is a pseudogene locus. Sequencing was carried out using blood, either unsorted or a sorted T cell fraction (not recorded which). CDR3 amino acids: CASSKLRTIYEQYF. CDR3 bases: TGTGCCAGCAGCAAACTGAGGACAATTTACGAGCAGTACTTC.